This entry lists 31 T cell receptor beta chains sequenced from one sample in a study of T cells in Graves' hyperthyroidism and ophthalmopathy. RNA transcripts served as the template for amplifying TCR beta CDR3 regions. First-round RT-PCR of the TCR CDR3 relied on the HTBI primer set. TCRdb reanalysed the multiplex PCR reads using MiXCR and keeps one entry per CDR3 protein. The profile shows roughly 520,000 distinct CDR3 sequences, around 24% of them singletons. The sample taken for sequencing was blood. All receptors derive from a woman aged 25 to 45 with Graves' ophthalmopathy.

This clonotype was seen just once. A read error may explain this, as a much larger clone is one base away. This rearrangement joins TRBV6-5 to TRBJ2-5; D is uncertain. CDR1 and CDR2 (germline): MNHEY, SVGAGI. The CDR3 loop spans 14 amino acids. CDR3 sequence (DNA): TGTGCCAGCAGTTACATGACTCCCCAAGATACCCAGTACTTC. The encoded protein is CASSYMTPQDTQYF.

With regard to this clonotype: One base away lies a much larger clone, so this may be a sequencing read error. The gene calls are TRBV2 and TRBJ2-5; no clear D gene. Looked up from germline, CDR1 is SNHLY and CDR2 is FYNNEI. CDR3 length equals 11 residues. Deletions cut 2 bases from V and 5 bases from J, with 3 bases between. CDR3 loop: CASSEYETQYF. The CDR3 nucleotides read TGTGCCAGCAGTGAATATGAGACCCAGTACTTC.

The J gene is TRBJ2-7, the V gene TRBV19, with 7 bases aligning to TRBD1. Germline lookup yields CDR1 LNHDA and CDR2 SQIVND (reference sequence). The junction had 7 bases not matched to a gene; V was cut back by 5 bases and J by 0 bases. The CDR3 is 15 amino acids. The CDR3 DNA sequence: TGTGCCAGTAGTTCCCGGGACAGTGCCTCCTACGAGCAGTACTTC. Its translation is CASSSRDSASYEQYF. Full variable domain (missing parts from reference TRBV19 and TRBJ2-7): DGGITQSPKYLFRKEGQNVTLSCEQNLNHDAMYWYRQDPGQGLRLIYYSQIVNDFQKGDIAEGYSVSREKKESFPLTVTSAQKNPTAFYLCASSSRDSASYEQYFGPGTRLTVT.

This chain links TRBV5-6 with TRBJ2-4, with 7 positions matching TRBD1. V dropped 5 bases and J dropped 3; count of bases not matched to a gene: 11. CDR3 length equals 16 residues. The germline V gene encodes CDR1 SGHDT and CDR2 YYEEEE. Written as DNA, the CDR3 is TGTGCCAGCAGTTACCGACAGGGATTGGGCAAAAACATTCAGTACTTC. Residues: CASSYRQGLGKNIQYF.

This clonotype was picked up many times. The genes are TRBV29-1 and TRBJ1-2; 7 positions agree with TRBD1. CDR1 is SQVTM and CDR2 is ANQGSEA in the germline V gene. The CDR3 is made up of 14 amino acids. Losses at the gene ends were 7 bases for V and 6 bases for J; bases not matched to a gene: 14. The CDR3 region has the DNA TGCAGCGGCGACAAAACAGGGGAGGGGGATGGCTACACCTTC. It encodes CSGDKTGEGDGYTF. Together with reference TRBV29-1 and TRBJ1-2, the CDR3 gives the full variable domain: SAVISQKPSRDICQRGTSLTIQCQVDSQVTMMFWYRQQPGQSLTLIATANQGSEATYESGFVIDKFPISRPNLTFSTLTVSNMSPEDSSIYLCSGDKTGEGDGYTFGSGTRLTVV.

The table lists this clonotype with many counts. This chain joins TRBV6-5 and TRBJ2-7; D is unresolved. With 7 bases removed from V and 2 bases from J, the gap between germline ends came to 15 bases. The CDR3 extends over 14 amino acids. Germline V gene lookup returns CDR1 MNHEY and CDR2 SVGAGI. DNA for the CDR3: TGTGCCAGCACCGCGGACCTCCGCCCCTACGAGCAGTACTTC. Its translation is CASTADLRPYEQYF.

In this sample, this clonotype turned up many times. This chain links TRBV5-1 with TRBJ2-2; D ambiguous. Trimming removed 8 bases from V and 0 bases from J, with 11 bases in between. Germline V gives CDR1 SGHRS, CDR2 YFSETQ. This CDR3 region has 14 residues. The CDR3 DNA sequence: TGCGCCAGTAAGCCCTTCTCGAACACCGGGGAGCTGTTTTTT. Its protein is CASKPFSNTGELFF.

This clonotype was counted ten times or more. This chain joins TRBV9 and TRBJ2-5, with 8 bases that match TRBD1. CDR1 and CDR2 from the germline V gene are SGDLS and YYNGEE. The CDR3 spans 15 residues. With V trimmed by 2 bases and J by 3 bases, 6 bases remained unmatched. CDR3 protein: CASSVGSGGEETQYF. The DNA of the CDR3 is TGTGCCAGCAGCGTTGGGTCAGGGGGCGAAGAGACCCAGTACTTC.

This rearrangement joins TRBV7-8 to TRBJ2-5; tentatively, D is TRBD2 (5 bases). This CDR3 is 14 amino acids long. CDR1 SGHVS and CDR2 FQNEAQ come from the germline V gene. Trimming pared 1 base from V and 5 bases from J, leaving 11 bases between. CDR3 DNA: TGTGCCAGCAGCTTAGTCCGTGGGGAGGAGACCCAGTACTTC. Its translation: CASSLVRGEETQYF. The whole variable domain, filled in from reference TRBV7-8 and TRBJ2-5, reads GAGVSQSPRYKVAKRGQDVALRCDPISGHVSLFWYQQALGQGPEFLTYFQNEAQLDKSGLPSDRFFAERPEGSVSTLKIQRTQQEDSAVYLCASSLVRGEETQYFGPGTRLLVL.

This clonotype showed up many times. This chain connects TRBV19 to TRBJ1-2; tentatively, D is TRBD1 (6 bases). The CDR3 length is 17 residues. Germline V gene lookup returns CDR1 LNHDA and CDR2 SQIVND (reference sequence). The V end lost 4 bases, the J end lost 8 bases, and 26 bases lay between the germline ends. CDR3 bases: TGTGCCAGTAGTAGAGGGGATAGGGGGACGTCGTCTTACGGCTACACCTTC. It yields the protein CASSRGDRGTSSYGYTF. The full variable domain, in which reference TRBV19 and TRBJ1-2 provide the parts outside the CDR3, is DGGITQSPKYLFRKEGQNVTLSCEQNLNHDAMYWYRQDPGQGLRLIYYSQIVNDFQKGDIAEGYSVSREKKESFPLTVTSAQKNPTAFYLCASSRGDRGTSSYGYTFGSGTRLTVV.

Only a few counts were recorded for this clonotype. The genes are TRBV6-2 or TRBV6-3 and TRBJ2-5; TRBD2 is a possible D gene (5 bases). CDR1 and CDR2 from the germline V gene are MNHEY and SVGEGT. This CDR3 contains 12 residues. The V and J ends lost 6 bases and 2 bases respectively, with 7 bases between them. CDR3 DNA: TGTGCCAGCAGGAGGGTTCAAGAGACCCAGTACTTC. Protein product: CASRRVQETQYF.

This clonotype was observed many times. V gene TRBV10-3 combines with J gene TRBJ1-1; tentative D call: TRBD1 (5 bases). V was cut by 4 bases and J by 5 bases, with 14 bases left in between. The CDR3 sequence is 14 residues long. In germline, CDR1 is ENHRY, CDR2 SYGVKD. The CDR3 coding sequence is TGTGCCATCAGTGGGTCCCAGGGTGGAACTGAAGCTTTCTTT. Translated: CAISGSQGGTEAFF.

This clonotype was detected ten times or more. This chain uses TRBV28 with TRBJ2-7, with D perhaps TRBD2 (5 bases). Germline V gives CDR1 MDHEN, CDR2 SYDVKM. This CDR3 is 14 amino acids long. The V end lost 7 bases, the J end lost 3 bases, and 16 bases lay between the germline ends. The CDR3 nucleotides read TGTGCCAGCACCCCACTAGGTCCCTTCTACGAGCAGTACTTC. Translation gives CASTPLGPFYEQYF.

Concerning this clonotype itself: One base away lies a much larger clone, so this may be a sequencing read error. In this CDR3 the conserved last residue, phenylalanine or tryptophan, is missing, so a read error is likely. This sequence joins TRBV6-2 or TRBV6-3 and TRBJ2-7; D remains unclear. The CDR3 consists of 11 residues. Germline CDR1 reads MNHEY; CDR2 reads SVGEGT. Trimming left V 2 bases short and J 9 bases short, with 8 bases between. For the CDR3, the DNA is TGTGCCAGCAGTTACGCGGACGGGCAGTACTCC. Its translation is CASSYADGQYS.

This clonotype was found a few times. This chain connects TRBV29-1 to TRBJ1-1; D remains unclear. This CDR3 contains 11 residues. CDR1 SQVTM and CDR2 ANQGSEA come from the germline V gene. V dropped 6 bases and J dropped 11 bases, with 16 bases sitting between them. The CDR3, as DNA: TGCAGCGTGGAGGAAGACTTGGGGGCTTTCTTT. Protein: CSVEEDLGAFF.

This clonotype was found many times. The chain couples TRBV27 to TRBJ2-2; no clear D. The germline V gene encodes CDR1 MNHEY and CDR2 SMNVEV (reference sequence). This CDR3 spans 13 amino acids. V lost 3 bases to trimming and J lost 4 bases, with 6 bases between them. The CDR3 DNA reads as TGTGCCAGCAGTTTTGCCGTCACCGGGGAGCTGTTTTTT. Translation: CASSFAVTGELFF.

This clonotype was counted many times. The chain has TRBV6-5 and TRBJ2-7; TRBD1 matches 8 bases. Germline V CDR1 and CDR2: MNHEY, SVGAGI. V was pared by 2 bases and J by 4 bases, with 4 bases of the junction left unmatched. The CDR3 sequence is 14 residues long. CDR3 nucleotide sequence: TGTGCCAGCAGTTACACCAGGGGGCAATACGAGCAGTACTTC. Translating it yields CASSYTRGQYEQYF.

This clonotype was seen more than once but under ten times. A much larger clone differs by one base, so this may be a read error. This chain connects TRBV15 to TRBJ2-5; D remains unclear. Germline V gene lookup returns CDR1 LNHNV and CDR2 YYDKDF (reference sequence). This CDR3 comprises 15 residues. The germline V and J ends were trimmed by 0 bases and 5 bases, with 13 bases remaining between them. In DNA, the CDR3 is TGTGCCACCAGCAGAGATTATCTTTCGGTCGAGACCCAGTACTTC. Its protein is CATSRDYLSVETQYF.

The sample holds many counts of this clonotype. The V and J genes are TRBV12-3 or TRBV12-4 and TRBJ2-3; 8 bases match TRBD2. The CDR3 totals 16 residues. The V segment lost 6 bases and the J segment 2 bases; nucleotides outside the gene matches: 10. CDR3 protein: CASSSLGRGDTDTQYF. In nucleotides, the CDR3 is TGTGCCAGCAGCTCTCTGGGGCGGGGGGACACAGATACGCAGTATTTT.

In its sample, this clonotype was seen many times. The gene calls are TRBV6-1 and TRBJ1-3, with unresolved D. Germline CDR1 and CDR2: MNHNS and SASEGT. The length of the CDR3 is 15 residues. V shed 7 bases and J shed 3 bases, with 16 bases lying between them. The CDR3 is CASIPSRGSGNTIYF. CDR3 nucleotides: TGTGCCAGCATCCCCTCGCGCGGTAGTGGAAACACCATATATTTT.

This clonotype was found many times. This chain uses TRBV14 with TRBJ2-7; possible D gene TRBD1, 5 bases. Trimming cost V 4 bases and J 7 bases, with 14 bases left between them. Germline CDR1 and CDR2: SGHDN and FVKESK. CDR3 length equals 13 residues. The CDR3 DNA sequence: TGTGCCAGCAGCCCCAGGGTTCCAGGGGAGCAGTACTTC. Its translation is CASSPRVPGEQYF.

This clonotype showed up many times. The gene calls are TRBV11-2 and TRBJ2-2, with 9 bases aligning to TRBD2. Per germline, CDR1 SGHAT and CDR2 FQNNGV. The CDR3 totals 13 residues. V gave up 6 bases and J gave up 8 bases; unmatched junction bases: 4. CDR3 residues: CASRLAGRGELFF. CDR3 in DNA: TGTGCCAGCAGGCTAGCGGGGAGGGGGGAGCTGTTTTTT. The variable domain in full, with the rest retrieved from reference TRBV11-2 and TRBJ2-2, is EAGVAQSPRYKIIEKRQSVAFWCNPISGHATLYWYQQILGQGPKLLIQFQNNGVVDDSQLPKDRFSAERLKGVDSTLKIQPAKLEDSAVYLCASRLAGRGELFFGEGSRLTVL.

This clonotype was seen a few times. The genes are TRBV11-2 and TRBJ2-1; 11 bases align to TRBD2. This CDR3 is 16 amino acids long. The J segment lost 1 base and the V segment lost 5 bases, leaving 4 bases of the junction unmatched. Germline loops: CDR1 SGHAT, CDR2 FQNNGV. The CDR3 DNA follows: TGTGCCAGCAGCAACTTAGCGGGGGGGTCCTACAATGAGCAGTTCTTC. Residues: CASSNLAGGSYNEQFF.

This clonotype was seen many times. The CDR3 DNA follows: TGTGCCAGCAGCTTGGTGTATGCCTATGGCTACACCTTC. The encoded protein is CASSLVYAYGYTF. V gene TRBV5-8 combines with J gene TRBJ1-2; D remains unclear. Germline assignment: CDR1 SGHTS and CDR2 YDEGEE. V dropped 0 bases and J dropped 4 bases, with 7 bases sitting between them. The CDR3 consists of 13 residues.

A few counts support this clonotype. The V and J genes are TRBV6-5 and TRBJ2-2, with unresolved D. Trimming cost V 5 bases and J 9 bases, with 13 bases left between them. Germline lookup yields CDR1 MNHEY and CDR2 SVGAGI. This CDR3 has 13 residues. This CDR3 is CASSNTSVRELFF. Written as DNA, the CDR3 is TGTGCCAGCAGTAACACGTCGGTGAGGGAGCTGTTTTTT.

This clonotype was seen only a few times. This rearrangement joins TRBV19 to TRBJ2-7; D might be TRBD2 (6 bases). This CDR3 region has 12 residues. CDR1 and CDR2 from the germline V gene are LNHDA and SQIVND (reference sequence). The CDR3 here is CASRGPSYEQYF. CDR3 sequence (DNA): TGTGCTTCGCGGGGTCCCTCCTACGAGCAGTACTTC.

A few counts support this clonotype. The rearrangement joins TRBV6-1 to TRBJ1-1, with D perhaps TRBD1 (5 bases). Deletions cut 6 bases from V and 1 base from J, with 12 bases between. The CDR3 covers 14 residues. Germline V gene data show CDR1 as MNHNS and CDR2 as SASEGT. The CDR3 loop reads CASSGGMGNTEAFF. The CDR3 region has the DNA TGTGCCAGCAGCGGGGGAATGGGGAACACTGAAGCTTTCTTT.

This sequence joins TRBV5-6 and TRBJ2-7; 7 nucleotides align to TRBD1. CDR1 and CDR2 from the germline V gene are SGHDT and YYEEEE. The CDR3 is made up of 14 amino acids. Trimming took 0 bases from V and 6 from J; bases not matched to a gene: 6. The CDR3 DNA follows: TGTGCCAGCAGCTTGGAGACAGGGTTACTCGAGCAGTACTTC. Translated: CASSLETGLLEQYF.

J is TRBJ2-7 and V is TRBV20-1; 8 nucleotides match TRBD2. The CDR3 sequence is 14 residues long. From germline, CDR1 is DFQATT and CDR2 SNEGSKA (reference sequence). After removal of 5 bases from V and 7 bases from J, the junction contained 13 bases not matched to a gene. The CDR3: CSAGLRAGVQEQYF. CDR3 in DNA: TGCAGTGCTGGTCTAAGAGCGGGGGTTCAGGAGCAGTACTTC.

This clonotype was counted at least ten times. This sequence joins TRBV6-8 and TRBJ2-7; 7 bases align to TRBD2. The germline V gene encodes CDR1 MNHGY and CDR2 SAAAGT. V trimming: 3 bases; J trimming: 2 bases; junction bases outside the gene matches: 13. The CDR3 consists of 17 residues. The CDR3 coding sequence is TGTGCCAGCAGTTATAGTTTGGTCCCTAGCGGAGCCTACGAGCAGTACTTC. It encodes CASSYSLVPSGAYEQYF.

The chain combines TRBV5-1 with TRBJ1-1, with D perhaps matching TRBD1 (6 bases). The germline V gene has CDR1 SGHRS and CDR2 YFSETQ. The ends were cut back, 0 bases at V and 0 bases at J, with 15 bases in the middle. The CDR3 covers 17 residues. CDR3 sequence (DNA): TGCGCCAGCAGCTTGGGACAGGTGGGAACCCTGAACACTGAAGCTTTCTTT. Translating gives CASSLGQVGTLNTEAFF.